This T cell receptor (beta chain) was recorded in a study of control samples from healthy donors and cancer patients. Unmatched junction bases numbered 15, after V lost 6 bases and J lost 15 bases. Germline V gene sequence: CDR1 MGHRA, CDR2 YSYEKL. There are 16 residues in the CDR3. This clone was counted a few times. Clones were sequenced by immunoSEQ multiplex PCR, and TCRdb holds only the in-frame ones, with some missing. Altogether about 250,000 clones are present, around 80% being singletons, with the ten largest covering about an eighth. The receptor was derived from a woman aged 55-70 years with lung cancer. The V gene is TRBV4-1, the J gene TRBJ2-1; TRBD2 matches 15 bases. The sample taken for sequencing was PBMCs. This CDR3 is CASSLSPGLAGGLAFF. In DNA, the CDR3 is TGCGCCAGCAGTCTATCCCCGGGACTAGCGGGAGGTTTGGCGTTCTTC.